This T cell receptor (beta chain) was captured by sequencing in a study of blood T cell repertoires in COVID-19. Study information: Donors in the United States, Italy and Spain gave samples during acute or convalescent COVID-19.

V was shortened by 3 bases and J by 3 bases, with 10 bases between the two germline ends. This CDR3 contains 13 residues. Looked up from germline, CDR1 is GTSNPN and CDR2 is SVGIG (reference sequence). Generated by immunoSEQ multiplex PCR, the TCRdb table keeps only in-frame clones and is missing some. The sample yields around 130,000 clones, roughly 80% seen once. The TCR comes from a man in his 60s with acute or convalescent COVID-19. The chain joins TRBV30 to TRBJ2-3; TRBD1 is a possible D gene (6 bases). Sample: peripheral blood. CDR3 nucleotides: TGTGCCTGGAGACGAGGGGGTACAGATACGCAGTATTTT. It specifies CAWRRGGTDTQYF.